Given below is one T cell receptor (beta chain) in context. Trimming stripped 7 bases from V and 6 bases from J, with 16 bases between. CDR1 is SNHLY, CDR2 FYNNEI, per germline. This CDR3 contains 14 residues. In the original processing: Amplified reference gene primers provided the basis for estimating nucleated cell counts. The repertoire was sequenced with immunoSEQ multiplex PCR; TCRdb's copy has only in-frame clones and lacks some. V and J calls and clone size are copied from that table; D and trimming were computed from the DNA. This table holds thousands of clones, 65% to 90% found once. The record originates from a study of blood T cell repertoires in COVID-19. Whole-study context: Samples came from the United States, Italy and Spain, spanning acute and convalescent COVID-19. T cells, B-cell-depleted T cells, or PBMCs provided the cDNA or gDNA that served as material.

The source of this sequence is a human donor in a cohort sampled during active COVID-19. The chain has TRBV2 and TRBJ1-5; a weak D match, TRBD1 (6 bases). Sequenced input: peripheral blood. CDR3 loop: CASTWGGAGQPQHF. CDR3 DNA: TGTGCCAGCACTTGGGGGGGCGCGGGTCAGCCCCAGCATTTT.